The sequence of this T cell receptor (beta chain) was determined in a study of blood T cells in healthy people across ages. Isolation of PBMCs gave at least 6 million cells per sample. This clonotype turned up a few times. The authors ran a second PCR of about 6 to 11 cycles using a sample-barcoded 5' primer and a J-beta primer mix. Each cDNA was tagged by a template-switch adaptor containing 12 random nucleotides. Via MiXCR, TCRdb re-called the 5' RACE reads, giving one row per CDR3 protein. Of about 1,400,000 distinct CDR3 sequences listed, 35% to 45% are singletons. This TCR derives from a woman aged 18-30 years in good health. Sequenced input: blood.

CDR3 sequence: CAISEPTLTGGASGANVLTF. In DNA form, the CDR3 reads TGTGCCATCAGTGAGCCAACTTTGACGGGAGGAGCCTCTGGGGCCAACGTCCTGACTTTC. The gene calls are TRBV10-3 and TRBJ2-6; TRBD2 matches at 7 bases. Trimming took 2 bases from V and 0 from J; bases not matched to a gene: 13. The germline V gene encodes CDR1 ENHRY and CDR2 SYGVKD. The CDR3 runs to 20 residues.